This TCR beta chain was found in a study of blood T cell repertoires in COVID-19. Whole-study context: PBMCs, B-cell-depleted T cells, or T cells provided the cDNA or gDNA that made up the material.

V lost 4 bases and J lost 2; bases outside the gene matches: 5. The V gene's germline CDR1 is GTSNPN and CDR2 SVGIG (reference sequence). The CDR3 loop spans 15 amino acids. This clone was seen a single time. Original methodology: Scientists estimated how many nucleated cells there were by amplifying reference gene primers. Measured with immunoSEQ multiplex PCR; TCRdb has only the in-frame clones, and not every one. V, J and clone size are those of that table, while D and trimming were read from the DNA. Of about 140,000 clones in the sample, 77% were seen once. The sample comprised peripheral blood. This chain uses TRBV30 with TRBJ2-6; 7 positions match TRBD1. This clonotype was sampled from a woman between 50 and 59 years old with active or convalescent COVID-19. The CDR3 nucleotides read TGTGCCTGGACCCCCGACAGGGCTGGGGCCAACGTCCTGACTTTC. Translated, it gives CAWTPDRAGANVLTF.